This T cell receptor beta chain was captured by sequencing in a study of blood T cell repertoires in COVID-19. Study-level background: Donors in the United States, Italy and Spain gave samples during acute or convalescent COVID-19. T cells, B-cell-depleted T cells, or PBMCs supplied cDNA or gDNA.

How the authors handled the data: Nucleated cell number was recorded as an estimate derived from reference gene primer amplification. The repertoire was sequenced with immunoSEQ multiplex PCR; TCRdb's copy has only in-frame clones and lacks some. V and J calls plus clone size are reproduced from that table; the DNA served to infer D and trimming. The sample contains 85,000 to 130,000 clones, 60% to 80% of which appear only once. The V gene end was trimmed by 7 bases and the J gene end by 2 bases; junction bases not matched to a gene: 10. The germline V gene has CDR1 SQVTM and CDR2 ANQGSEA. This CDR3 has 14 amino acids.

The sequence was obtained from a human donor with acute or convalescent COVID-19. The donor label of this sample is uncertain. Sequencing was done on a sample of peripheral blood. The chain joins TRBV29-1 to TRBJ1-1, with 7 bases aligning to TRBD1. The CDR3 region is CSAVQGSLNTEAFF. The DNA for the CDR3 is TGCAGCGCAGTACAGGGGTCCCTAAACACTGAAGCTTTCTTT.